A selection of T cell receptor beta chains follows, all from one sample in a study of cytomegalovirus exposure and HLA in healthy donors. The method was immunoSEQ multiplex PCR; TCRdb's version includes in-frame clones alone and lacks a portion of them. Among over 200,000 clones listed, roughly 80% were seen once. The sequenced material came from PBMCs. The receptors were sampled from a woman between 40 and 55 years old in good health and CMV-seropositive. The CDR3 runs from the conserved cysteine through the conserved F or W. D genes are given only for firm matches.

length	D	V	J	CDR3
16	-	TRBV5-6	TRBJ1-4	CASSLGPEGRPGKLFF
14	-	TRBV28	TRBJ2-4	CASSSDRLLNIQYF
15	-	TRBV6-6	TRBJ1-2	CASSYRTTGNYGYTF
14	-	TRBV27	TRBJ2-1	CASSLASHYNEQFF
14	-	TRBV27	TRBJ2-7	CASSPQGGPYEQYF
15	-	TRBV7-9	TRBJ1-3	CASSQGPGGGNTIYF
15	TRBD2	TRBV2	TRBJ2-5	CASSVLAGGQETQYF
14	-	TRBV2	TRBJ1-2	CASSEFQGYYGYTF
15	TRBD1	TRBV27	TRBJ2-5	CASRPIDREKETQYF
13	TRBD1	TRBV6-1	TRBJ1-1	CASSVGQGAGAFF
14	-	TRBV2	TRBJ2-7	CASRVRRTAYEQYF
15	TRBD1	TRBV5-6	TRBJ1-1	CASSSLDRLNTEAFF
15	TRBD2	TRBV6-1	TRBJ2-1	CASRPHSGNNNEQFF
14	TRBD1	TRBV19	TRBJ2-5	CASSQTGGKETQYF
17	TRBD1	TRBV4-2	TRBJ1-2	CASSQVSTGASNYGYTF